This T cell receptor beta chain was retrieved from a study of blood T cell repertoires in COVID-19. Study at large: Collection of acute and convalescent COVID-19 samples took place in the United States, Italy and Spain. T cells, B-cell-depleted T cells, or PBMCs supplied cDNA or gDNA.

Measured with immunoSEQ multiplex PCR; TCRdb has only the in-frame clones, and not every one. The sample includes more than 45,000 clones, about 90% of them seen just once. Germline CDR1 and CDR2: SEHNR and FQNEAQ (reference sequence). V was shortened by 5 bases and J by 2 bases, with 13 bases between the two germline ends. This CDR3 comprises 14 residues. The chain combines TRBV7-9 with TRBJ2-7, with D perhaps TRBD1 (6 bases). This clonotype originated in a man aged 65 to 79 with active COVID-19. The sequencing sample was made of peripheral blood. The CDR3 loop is CASSLTGLTYEQYF. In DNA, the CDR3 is TGTGCCAGCAGCCTGACAGGCTTAACCTACGAGCAGTACTTC.